These 21 T cell receptor beta chains were all obtained from the same sample, sequenced in a study of glioma-infiltrating T cells after dendritic cell vaccination (dated by TCRdb to the mid-2010s). Taken with the paper, the label for time point translates to: after dendritic cell vaccination, including at tumor progression/relapse. The library relied on the immunoSEQ multiplex PCR assay. Here the immuneACCESS table is served through TCRdb, limited to in-frame sequences with V and J called. Missing clones are a known gap in these copies; in checked studies unresolved V genes cover under half, and the rest lacks a known reason. The sample table holds about 110,000 clones, of which about 90% were seen once. Over 2.5% of the sample is held by the ten biggest clonotypes. The sequencing used blood, collected after dendritic cell vaccination. These receptors were collected from a human donor with glioblastoma.

This rearrangement joins TRBV19 to TRBJ1-6; D is unclear. The CDR3 is made up of 15 amino acids. The ends were cut back, 6 bases at V and 9 bases at J, with 18 bases in the middle. Germline V lookup: CDR1 LNHDA, CDR2 SQIVND (reference sequence). The CDR3 protein is CASRSYPRLSSPLHF. The CDR3 bases are TGTGCCAGTAGATCGTACCCGAGACTGAGTTCACCCCTCCACTTT.

The rearrangement links TRBV5-1 to TRBJ2-1, with TRBD2 identical over 11 bases. Germline values: CDR1 SGHRS, CDR2 YFSETQ. The CDR3 length is 15 residues. V trimming: 2 bases; J trimming: 8 bases; junction bases outside the gene matches: 6. The CDR3 here is CASSFSGRVRDEQFF. CDR3 nucleotide sequence: TGCGCCAGCAGCTTTAGCGGGAGGGTCAGAGATGAGCAGTTCTTC.

The CDR3 nucleotides are TGTGCCATCAGTGATTTGGGGGGGTCAAACACTGAAGCTTTCTTT. Translated: CAISDLGGSNTEAFF. The chain uses TRBV10-3 and TRBJ1-1; perhaps TRBD1 as D (5 bases). V lost 3 bases to trimming and J lost 2 bases, with 13 bases between them. Germline V gene lookup returns CDR1 ENHRY and CDR2 SYGVKD. This CDR3 has 15 amino acids.

The chain links TRBV6-1 to TRBJ1-5; 10 bases map to TRBD1. The CDR3 totals 13 residues. Germline lookup yields CDR1 MNHNS and CDR2 SASEGT. Losses at the gene ends were 7 bases for V and 4 bases for J; bases not matched to a gene: 1. The CDR3 protein is CASKGQGNQPQHF. In DNA, the CDR3 is TGTGCCAGCAAGGGACAGGGGAATCAGCCCCAGCATTTT.

J is TRBJ1-6 and V is TRBV5-5, with no clear D. The germline gives CDR1 SGHKS, CDR2 YYEKEE (reference sequence). The length of the CDR3 is 13 residues. Trimming shortened V by 4 bases and J by 9 bases, and 11 bases separated the two germline ends. The chain's CDR3 is CASSVGSLSPLHF. The CDR3 DNA reads TGTGCCAGCAGCGTAGGGAGCCTTTCACCCCTCCACTTT.

J is TRBJ2-3 and V is TRBV15; 11 positions match TRBD1. The CDR3 has 17 amino acids. Germline lookup yields CDR1 LNHNV and CDR2 YYDKDF (reference sequence). V gave up 1 base and J gave up 3 bases; unmatched junction bases: 6. CDR3 protein: CATSRVGQGDSTDTQYF. The CDR3 DNA follows: TGTGCCACCAGCAGAGTGGGACAGGGGGATTCGACAGATACGCAGTATTTT.

The CDR3 spells CAWSVVKAGQGVEQYF. As DNA, the CDR3 is TGTGCCTGGAGTGTAGTCAAGGCGGGACAGGGCGTCGAGCAGTACTTC. The chain uses TRBV30 and TRBJ2-7; 9 nucleotides align to TRBD1. This CDR3 has 16 residues. V shed 0 bases, J shed 6 bases, and the junction held 12 bases outside the gene matches. From germline, CDR1 is GTSNPN and CDR2 SVGIG (reference sequence).

The V and J genes are TRBV7-9 and TRBJ2-5; no definite D call. The ends were cut back, 8 bases at V and 1 base at J, with 14 bases in the middle. The CDR3 totals 14 residues. Germline-derived CDR1 and CDR2 are SEHNR and FQNEAQ (reference sequence). The CDR3 DNA sequence: TGTGCCAGCGCCGAAGGTCACAGCCAAGAGACCCAGTACTTC. Amino acids: CASAEGHSQETQYF. The entire variable domain, with the rest obtained from reference TRBV7-9 and TRBJ2-5, is as follows: DTGVSQNPRHKITKRGQNVTFRCDPISEHNRLYWYRQTLGQGPEFLTYFQNEAQLEKSRLLSDRFSAERPKGSFSTLEIQRTEQGDSAMYLCASAEGHSQETQYFGPGTRLLVL.

This clone showed up just once. J is TRBJ2-1 and V is TRBV27; 8 bases agree with TRBD1. Germline V gene lookup returns CDR1 MNHEY and CDR2 SMNVEV (reference sequence). With V trimmed by 3 bases and J by 7 bases, 8 bases remained unmatched. There are 15 residues in the CDR3. The CDR3 loop is CASSLQGARVNEQFF. In nucleotides, the CDR3 is TGTGCCAGCAGTTTGCAGGGGGCCAGGGTTAATGAGCAGTTCTTC.

The CDR3 loop is CASSYQSGTQFF. The CDR3 DNA reads as TGTGCCAGCAGTTATCAGTCGGGTACCCAGTTCTTC. This sequence joins TRBV6-5 and TRBJ2-1; D gene uncertain. The CDR3 length is 12 residues. The germline CDR1 and CDR2 sequences are MNHEY and SVGAGI. Trimming pared 3 bases from V and 13 bases from J, leaving 13 bases between.

The V call is TRBV5-6, the J call TRBJ2-7; 7 bases are shared with TRBD1. Germline V lookup: CDR1 SGHDT, CDR2 YYEEEE. V was clipped by 0 bases and J by 4 bases; unmatched bases: 4. The CDR3 is 14 residues long. The CDR3 bases are TGTGCCAGCAGCTTGGTGGGACAGCTGTACGAGCAGTACTTC. It encodes CASSLVGQLYEQYF.

The J gene is TRBJ2-2, the V gene TRBV7-8; D perhaps matches TRBD2 (6 bases). Trimming pared 1 base from V and 7 bases from J, leaving 19 bases between. The CDR3 sequence is 17 residues long. CDR1 is SGHVS, CDR2 FQNEAQ, per germline. CDR3 protein: CASSLVTEYRRDGELFF. The CDR3 DNA reads as TGTGCCAGCAGCTTAGTTACAGAATATCGGCGGGACGGGGAGCTGTTTTTT.

Worth noting for this clone: The junction differs from germline at one of its ends, possibly a read error. The chain couples TRBV6-1 to TRBJ2-7; weak D call: TRBD1 (5 bases). Germline V CDR1 and CDR2: MNHNS, SASEGT. This CDR3 has 15 residues. The CDR3 coding sequence is TGTGCCAGCAGCAAACAGACAGCTTCCTCCAACGAGCAGTACTTC. It specifies CASSKQTASSNEQYF.

The chain has TRBV9 and TRBJ2-1; TRBD2 agrees at 11 bases. The CDR3 loop spans 16 amino acids. The trim removed 4 bases at V and 6 bases at J, leaving 9 bases unmatched. Germline lookup yields CDR1 SGDLS and CDR2 YYNGEE. CDR3 nucleotide sequence: TGTGCCAGCAGCCCAATAGCGGGAGGGCCGGTCAATGAGCAGTTCTTC. Amino acids: CASSPIAGGPVNEQFF.

This rearrangement joins TRBV19 to TRBJ1-4; 7 bases fit TRBD1. Germline values: CDR1 LNHDA, CDR2 SQIVND (reference sequence). With V trimmed by 1 base and J by 6 bases, 8 bases remained unmatched. This CDR3 is 16 amino acids long. The DNA for the CDR3 is TGTGCCAGTAGTATAGCCGCTGACAGGGTATATGAAAAACTGTTTTTT. It codes for CASSIAADRVYEKLFF.

V is TRBV5-6 and J is TRBJ2-3; 7 positions agree with TRBD2. Germline V CDR1 and CDR2: SGHDT, YYEEEE. The CDR3 contains 15 residues. Trimming took 0 bases from V and 4 from J; bases not matched to a gene: 5. CDR3 sequence (DNA): TGTGCCAGCAGCTTGGTGCCGGGAGGCGCAGATACGCAGTATTTT. It encodes CASSLVPGGADTQYF.

As to this clone: One junction end does not reproduce the germline sequence, and a read error may be involved. In the same sample, other DNA sequences code for this CDR3. The chain employs TRBV9 and TRBJ1-2, with 7 bases fitting TRBD1. This CDR3 comprises 16 residues. The germline gives CDR1 SGDLS, CDR2 YYNGEE. CDR3 in DNA: TGCGCCAGCAGCGTAGATTCAGGGGGAGGCCAATATGGCTACACCTTC. It encodes CASSVDSGGGQYGYTF.

This chain links TRBV6-6 with TRBJ2-3, with no clear D. The germline V gene encodes CDR1 MNHNY and CDR2 SVGAGI (reference sequence). The CDR3 contains 15 residues. V lost 4 bases to trimming and J lost 6 bases, with 17 bases between them. This chain's CDR3 is CASSLLRVKLDTQYF. CDR3 bases: TGTGCCAGCAGTTTACTACGGGTCAAGTTGGATACGCAGTATTTT.

CDR3 in DNA: TGTGCCAGCAGTCGTAATTGGGTCAGGAGCGGGGGTAGCTCCTACGAGCAGTACTTC. Translation gives CASSRNWVRSGGSSYEQYF. The rearrangement links TRBV7-9 to TRBJ2-7; 8 bases align to TRBD2. With 6 bases clipped from V and 0 bases from J, the junction kept 19 bases outside the gene matches. The germline gives CDR1 SEHNR, CDR2 FQNEAQ (reference sequence). The CDR3 runs to 19 residues.

The rearrangement uses TRBV2 and TRBJ2-1; D perhaps matches TRBD1 (8 bases). This CDR3 is built from 15 residues. Trimming left V 5 bases short and J 8 bases short, with 19 bases between. The germline V gene has CDR1 SNHLY and CDR2 FYNNEI. The CDR3 is CASSYDRGGYDEQFF. The CDR3 DNA reads TGTGCCAGCAGTTACGACAGGGGAGGGTACGATGAGCAGTTCTTC. The variable domain in full, with the rest retrieved from reference TRBV2 and TRBJ2-1, is EPEVTQTPSHQVTQMGQEVILRCVPISNHLYFYWYRQILGQKVEFLVSFYNNEISEKSEIFDDQFSVERPDGSNFTLKIRSTKLEDSAMYFCASSYDRGGYDEQFFGPGTRLTVL.

About this clone: The sample has other DNA sequences that encode this CDR3 too. The chain has TRBV5-1 and TRBJ2-5; 8 bases match TRBD1. This CDR3 region has 14 residues. In germline, CDR1 is SGHRS, CDR2 YFSETQ. With V trimmed by 4 bases and J by 0 bases, 2 bases remained unmatched. Here the CDR3 reads CASSGQGNQETQYF. The CDR3, as DNA: TGCGCCAGCAGCGGACAGGGAAACCAAGAGACCCAGTACTTC.